This T cell receptor beta chain comes out of a study of T cells in Graves' hyperthyroidism and ophthalmopathy. Overall study context: Blood from the periphery was taken at initial diagnosis, before any treatment.

Germline values: CDR1 SGHVS, CDR2 FQNEAQ. The junction had 12 bases not matched to a gene; V was cut back by 5 bases and J by 2 bases. The CDR3 has 18 residues. This clonotype has a handful of counts. The antigen is not known. It was RNA transcripts that yielded the amplified TCR beta CDR3 regions. The HTBI primer set served for first-round RT-PCR of the TCR CDR3. TCRdb re-called the multiplex PCR reads with MiXCR, one entry per CDR3 protein. The sample lists some 150,000 distinct CDR3 sequences, roughly 23% occurring once. The hyperthyroidism was newly diagnosed and had lasted under 2 months; the patients were aged 18 to 65. Criteria for exclusion of patients were uncontrolled infection, other autoimmune disease, pregnancy or lactation. Study conclusions and caveats: Appearing also in blood were most of the thyroid clonotypes expanded above 0.001.

The chain joins TRBV7-8 to TRBJ1-6; 7 bases are shared with TRBD1. The sample comprised blood. This clonotype was sampled from a woman aged 45-59 years with Graves' hyperthyroidism that later progressed to Graves' ophthalmopathy. CDR3 protein: CASSPIRQGGAYNSPLHF. In DNA, the CDR3 is TGTGCCAGCAGCCCAATCCGACAAGGGGGCGCCTATAATTCACCCCTCCACTTT.